Described below is a single TCR beta chain sequence and its context. This record belongs to a study of T cell changes during pregnancy in multiple sclerosis. The CDR3 loop spans 15 amino acids. V shed 4 bases and J shed 2 bases, with 14 bases lying between them. Germline assignment: CDR1 SGHTA and CDR2 FQGNSA. Sequenced by immunoSEQ multiplex PCR; TCRdb stores in-frame clones only, minus some. The sample records about 59,000 clones, about 90% being singletons. Specimen: peripheral blood, collected in the first trimester of pregnancy. This sequence joins TRBV7-2 and TRBJ2-5, with TRBD1 as a possible D gene (5 bases). The sequence was obtained from a female donor in good health, enrolled as a control in a pregnancy study. CDR3 coding DNA: TGTGCCAGCAGCTCTCAAAGCAGGGTGCAAGAGACCCAGTACTTC. Translated: CASSSQSRVQETQYF.